This TCR beta chain is from a study of neoadjuvant anti-PD-1 for oral cavity cancer. The CDR3 is made up of 15 amino acids. Germline CDR1 WSHSY, CDR2 SAAADI. Trimming took off 6 bases at V and 5 bases at J, with 20 bases between the two ends. The table came from immunoSEQ multiplex PCR; TCRdb's copy has only in-frame clones and leaves some out. The sample holds more than 6,000 clones, under 55% seen once. This clone showed up just once. The specimen was tumor tissue, collected before nivolumab (anti-PD-1) treatment. The clonotype originates from a person between 40 and 80 years old with oral cavity squamous cell carcinoma. The V gene is TRBV10-2, the J gene TRBJ2-7, with a tentative D call TRBD2 (6 bases). The CDR3 nucleotides are TGCGCCAGCAGGGTCGAGGAAGGGACTGGGCACGAGCAGTACTTC. Its translation is CASRVEEGTGHEQYF.